The present T cell receptor (beta chain) was sequenced within a study of PD-1 blockade in classical Hodgkin lymphoma. Study context: Patients got intravenous nivolumab 3 mg/kg every 2 weeks.

Specified time point: cycle 4 day 1 (C4D1), after five to seven weeks of nivolumab. Every patient experienced relapse after autologous stem cell transplantation, and brentuximab vedotin exposure varied. TCRdb's copy holds only in-frame clones and misses some; the assay was immunoSEQ multiplex PCR. The sample lists 100,000 or so clones, about nine tenths seen once, with around 20% in the top ten. Germline CDR1 reads LNHDA; CDR2 reads SQIVND (reference sequence). V lost 5 bases, J lost 9 bases, and 18 bases stayed unmatched. The CDR3 has 18 residues. Sequences were derived from peripheral blood mononuclear cells (PBMCs), sampled before the fourth cycle of nivolumab. The sequence derives from a human donor with classical Hodgkin lymphoma. The chain carries TRBV19 and TRBJ2-2; TRBD2 matches 10 bases. CDR3 in DNA: TGTGCCAGTAGTCCGTCCACCCAAAAACTAGCGGGATGGAGGGAGCTGTTTTTT. It encodes CASSPSTQKLAGWRELFF.